This TCR beta chain was captured in a study of radiation and T cells in renal cell carcinoma. General study results and limits: No pretreatment tumor biopsies were available for baseline clonotypes.

As to time point: blood 2 weeks post-SBRT. The treatment: 15 Gy SBRT to primary tumor, nephrectomy 4 weeks later. This table comes from immunoSEQ multiplex PCR, and its TCRdb copy is limited to in-frame clones, with some not included. The repertoire holds under 150,000 clones, with about 81% as singletons. The germline CDR1 and CDR2 sequences are GTSNPN and SVGIG (reference sequence). This CDR3 region has 12 residues. Between the trimmed V and J ends, which lost 3 bases and 6 bases, there was a span of 8 bases. Comment on this clone: Its antigen is not known.

V usage is TRBV30 and J usage is TRBJ2-2; D is possibly TRBD1 (5 bases). The sequencing used blood, collected from a patient whose treatment included radiotherapy and nephrectomy. The source is a woman between 55 and 75 years old with renal cell carcinoma. DNA for the CDR3: TGTGCCTGGAGAAGGGGCCCCGGGGAGCTGTTTTTT. It translates to CAWRRGPGELFF.